These 26 T cell receptor beta chains came from one sample sequenced in a study of shared clonotypes between healthy human individuals. The repertoire was sequenced with immunoSEQ multiplex PCR; TCRdb's copy has only in-frame clones and lacks some. The sample lists hundreds of thousands of clones; around 72% were seen once. The sequencing sample was made of memory CD4+ T cells sorted from blood. The subset denotes: CD45RA-negative fraction. These receptors all come from a woman aged 25-40 years in good health.

The chain recombines TRBV19 with TRBJ2-7; D gene unclear. V lost 7 bases and J lost 2, with 18 bases in between. The CDR3 length is 15 residues. Per germline, CDR1 LNHDA and CDR2 SQIVND (reference sequence). DNA of the CDR3: TGTGCCAGTACCAACCGTCAAGGAAGAGCCTACGAGCAGTACTTC. Its translation: CASTNRQGRAYEQYF.

The chain links TRBV4-1 to TRBJ1-1; 7 nucleotides match TRBD1. Trimming at V came to 7 bases and at J to 4 bases, leaving 12 bases not matched to a gene. This CDR3 spans 15 amino acids. Germline loops: CDR1 MGHRA, CDR2 YSYEKL. CDR3 sequence reads: CASNLPTGKSTEAFF. CDR3 DNA sequence: TGCGCCAGCAACCTACCGACAGGGAAGAGCACTGAAGCTTTCTTT.

The V call is TRBV28, the J call TRBJ2-7, with 7 bases matching TRBD1. With 6 bases clipped from V and 4 bases from J, the junction kept 15 bases outside the gene matches. The CDR3 contains 16 residues. Germline CDR1 MDHEN, CDR2 SYDVKM. The CDR3 here is CASSRDSFPNIYEQYF. The DNA of the CDR3 is TGTGCCAGCAGCCGGGACAGTTTCCCGAATATTTACGAGCAGTACTTC.

The chain combines TRBV2 with TRBJ1-1; no clear D. Germline V gives CDR1 SNHLY, CDR2 FYNNEI. V lost 5 bases and J lost 0, with 10 bases in between. The CDR3 spans 14 residues. The CDR3 here is CASSFDNMNTEAFF. CDR3 sequence (DNA): TGTGCCAGCAGTTTTGACAACATGAACACTGAAGCTTTCTTT.

Note on this clone: Sequence at one end of the junction differs from germline and may be a read error. This rearrangement joins TRBV28 to TRBJ1-1; unclear D gene. The CDR3 loop spans 17 amino acids. CDR1 is MDHEN, CDR2 SYDVKM, per germline. This chain's CDR3 is CASTLLWAGRSGTEAFF. For the CDR3, the DNA is TGTGCCAGCACTTTACTATGGGCCGGGAGGAGTGGCACTGAAGCTTTCTTT.

V usage is TRBV11-2 and J usage is TRBJ2-4, with D perhaps matching TRBD1 or TRBD2 (5 bases each). This CDR3 is built from 18 residues. The germline gives CDR1 SGHAT, CDR2 FQNNGV. Trimming took 1 base from V and 0 from J, leaving 16 bases between them. CDR3 in DNA: TGTGCCAGCAGCTTAGTATCCGGGACGTCCCTAGCCAAAAACATTCAGTACTTC. Amino acid sequence: CASSLVSGTSLAKNIQYF. The full variable domain, with the rest looked up from reference TRBV11-2 and TRBJ2-4, is EAGVAQSPRYKIIEKRQSVAFWCNPISGHATLYWYQQILGQGPKLLIQFQNNGVVDDSQLPKDRFSAERLKGVDSTLKIQPAKLEDSAVYLCASSLVSGTSLAKNIQYFGAGTRLSVL.

This clone was seen at least ten times. The sample holds other DNA sequences that translate to the same CDR3. The genes are TRBV4-2 and TRBJ2-7, with TRBD2 identical over 11 bases. The V segment lost 3 bases and the J segment 4 bases; nucleotides outside the gene matches: 2. The CDR3 spans 14 residues. CDR1 LGHNA and CDR2 YNFKEQ come from the germline V gene. Here the CDR3 DNA reads TGTGCCAGCAGCCAGGGACTAGCGGATTACGAGCAGTACTTC. Encoded protein: CASSQGLADYEQYF.

This clone has more than one count but fewer than ten. The genes are TRBV5-1 and TRBJ2-5; D not resolved. The germline gives CDR1 SGHRS, CDR2 YFSETQ. This CDR3 region has 13 residues. With 2 bases removed from V and 5 bases from J, the gap between germline ends came to 10 bases. CDR3 loop: CASSFDLIETQYF. CDR3 nucleotides: TGCGCCAGCAGCTTTGATCTAATCGAGACCCAGTACTTC. The full variable domain, completed using reference TRBV5-1 and TRBJ2-5, is KAGVTQTPRYLIKTRGQQVTLSCSPISGHRSVSWYQQTPGQGLQFLFEYFSETQRNKGNFPGRFSGRQFSNSRSEMNVSTLELGDSALYLCASSFDLIETQYFGPGTRLLVL.

The chain joins TRBV6-5 to TRBJ2-7; the match to TRBD2 covers 7 bases. This CDR3 contains 15 residues. Germline V gene sequence: CDR1 MNHEY, CDR2 SVGAGI. J was trimmed by 7 bases and V by 6 bases; bases with no gene match: 15. CDR3 protein: CASRGGTLSWVEQYF. In DNA, the CDR3 is TGTGCCAGCAGGGGAGGGACCCTAAGTTGGGTGGAGCAGTACTTC.

The chain uses TRBV10-3 and TRBJ2-5; D is possibly TRBD2 (5 bases). The CDR3 has 12 amino acids. Germline CDR1 is ENHRY and CDR2 is SYGVKD. Trimming took off 4 bases at V and 5 bases at J, with 8 bases between the two ends. DNA for the CDR3: TGTGCCATCAGTGGAGGGTGGGAGACCCAGTACTTC. This codes for CAISGGWETQYF.

The sample holds one count of this clone. The V gene is TRBV30, the J gene TRBJ2-5, with D perhaps TRBD1 (6 bases). Judging by the DNA end, TRBJ2-7 fits better; the J call may be wrong. The CDR3 has 13 amino acids. Germline CDR1 is GTSNPN and CDR2 is SVGIG (reference sequence). The CDR3 region is CAWSKGGSYEQYF. The CDR3 bases are TGTGCCTGGAGTAAAGGGGGTAGCTACGAGCAGTACTTC.

The V gene is TRBV7-2, the J gene TRBJ1-1; 10 bases map to TRBD1. The germline gives CDR1 SGHTA, CDR2 FQGNSA. This CDR3 is 18 amino acids long. With 0 bases clipped from V and 0 bases from J, the junction kept 7 bases outside the gene matches. Written as DNA, the CDR3 is TGTGCCAGCAGCTTAGCCCTTCACGACAGGGGGCTGAACACTGAAGCTTTCTTT. Its translation is CASSLALHDRGLNTEAFF.

This clone occurred once. CDR3 region: CASSEREGNQPQHF. CDR3 sequence (DNA): TGTGCCAGCAGTGAAAGGGAAGGCAATCAGCCCCAGCATTTT. The V and J genes are TRBV2 and TRBJ1-5, with no clear D. The CDR3 is made up of 14 amino acids. Germline assignment: CDR1 SNHLY and CDR2 FYNNEI. Trimming pared 2 bases from V and 2 bases from J, leaving 7 bases between.

The count of this clone is one. The chain couples TRBV2 to TRBJ1-5; TRBD1 is a possible D gene (5 bases). Germline CDR1 reads SNHLY; CDR2 reads FYNNEI. V dropped 6 bases and J dropped 0 bases, with 9 bases sitting between them. This CDR3 is 14 amino acids long. The CDR3 region has the DNA TGTGCCAGCAGAGACAGTCCTAGCAATCAGCCCCAGCATTTT. Residues: CASRDSPSNQPQHF.

V usage is TRBV18 and J usage is TRBJ2-7, with 7 bases identical to TRBD1. CDR1 and CDR2 (germline): KGHSH, LQKENI. V gave up 1 base and J gave up 4 bases; unmatched junction bases: 4. The CDR3 sequence is 14 residues long. The CDR3 DNA reads TGTGCCAGCTCACCACAGGGGGCTCGATACGAGCAGTACTTC. It yields the protein CASSPQGARYEQYF.

CDR3 amino acids: CASSLWDESSYEQYF. The CDR3 DNA reads TGTGCCAGCAGTTTGTGGGACGAATCCTCCTACGAGCAGTACTTC. The V call is TRBV28, the J call TRBJ2-7; D is possibly TRBD1 or TRBD2 (5 bases each). This CDR3 region has 15 residues. V lost 3 bases and J 0 bases, leaving 12 bases between the germline ends. Germline CDR1 is MDHEN and CDR2 is SYDVKM.

The J gene is TRBJ1-1, the V gene TRBV7-9, with D possibly being TRBD1 (6 bases). The V gene's germline CDR1 is SEHNR and CDR2 FQNEAQ (reference sequence). Trimming left V 4 bases short and J 7 bases short, with 16 bases between. The CDR3 has 14 amino acids. The CDR3 reads CASSSQGSLLEAFF. The CDR3, as DNA: TGTGCCAGCAGCTCCCAGGGGTCACTCCTTGAAGCTTTCTTT.

The rearrangement joins TRBV7-2 to TRBJ2-7; possible D gene TRBD2, 6 bases. Germline lookup yields CDR1 SGHTA and CDR2 FQGNSA. There are 15 residues in the CDR3. V was cut by 5 bases and J by 2 bases, with 16 bases left in between. CDR3 region: CASSPRFAGTYEQYF. CDR3 nucleotide sequence: TGTGCCAGCAGCCCGCGGTTCGCGGGAACCTACGAGCAGTACTTC. The complete variable domain, with remaining parts taken from reference TRBV7-2 and TRBJ2-7, reads GAGVSQSPSNKVTEKGKDVELRCDPISGHTALYWYRQSLGQGLEFLIYFQGNSAPDKSGLPSDRFSAERTGGSVSTLTIQRTQQEDSAVYLCASSPRFAGTYEQYFGPGTRLTVT.

J is TRBJ1-5 and V is TRBV12-2; TRBD1 is the table's D call and was not checked against the DNA. TRBV12-2 constitutes a pseudogene. The CDR3 runs to 14 residues. The CDR3 here is CASRPGQGLQPQHF. As DNA, the CDR3 is TGTGCAAGTCGACCGGGACAGGGACTTCAGCCCCAGCATTTT.

This clone occurred once. The genes are TRBV7-8 and TRBJ2-4; the match to TRBD2 covers 8 bases. The CDR3 runs to 13 residues. CDR1 is SGHVS and CDR2 is FQNEAQ in the germline V gene. Germline trimming cut 3 bases from V and 5 bases from J; bases unmatched to any gene: 0. The CDR3 DNA follows: TGTGCCAGCAGCTTTAGCGGGGAAAACATTCAGTACTTC. The encoded protein is CASSFSGENIQYF.

This clone occurred once. The rearrangement uses TRBV19 and TRBJ2-7, with a weak D call TRBD2 (7 bases). The CDR3 runs 16 residues. Per germline, CDR1 LNHDA and CDR2 SQIVND (reference sequence). V was shortened by 10 bases and J by 5 bases, with 27 bases between the two germline ends. In nucleotides, the CDR3 is TGTGCCAAACACTACGGGGGGCCGAGTTTATTCCACGAGCAGTACTTC. As protein: CAKHYGGPSLFHEQYF.

This clone was observed a handful of times. CDR3 protein: CASSEVAGGFTDTQYF. The DNA of the CDR3 is TGTGCCAGCAGTGAAGTAGCGGGAGGATTCACAGATACGCAGTATTTT. V gene TRBV6-1 combines with J gene TRBJ2-3, with TRBD2 matching over 10 bases. The V segment lost 1 base and the J segment 2 bases; nucleotides outside the gene matches: 3. This CDR3 has 16 residues. Germline V CDR1 and CDR2: MNHNS, SASEGT.

CDR3 sequence: CASSLMYDSQPQHF. For the CDR3, the DNA is TGTGCCAGCAGTTTAATGTATGATTCCCAGCCCCAGCATTTT. The chain has TRBV27 and TRBJ1-5; D gene ambiguous. The germline CDR1 and CDR2 sequences are MNHEY and SMNVEV (reference sequence). The CDR3 consists of 14 residues. The V and J ends lost 2 bases and 7 bases respectively, with 12 bases between them.

V is TRBV2 and J is TRBJ2-7; D is perhaps TRBD1 (6 bases). The CDR3 extends over 15 amino acids. V was trimmed by 1 base and J by 4 bases, leaving 14 bases between them. From germline, CDR1 is SNHLY and CDR2 FYNNEI. For the CDR3, the DNA is TGTGCCAGCAGTGAAGGAGGCAGGGGTCGGTACGAGCAGTACTTC. Translating gives CASSEGGRGRYEQYF.

The rearrangement joins TRBV18 to TRBJ2-5, with TRBD2 matching over 9 bases. Per germline, CDR1 KGHSH and CDR2 LQKENI. V lost 2 bases and J lost 2; bases outside the gene matches: 18. The CDR3 totals 20 residues. The DNA of the CDR3 is TGTGCCAGCTCACCAAGGATCCTAGCGGGAACCAGCGGGGGGCAAGAGACCCAGTACTTC. Its translation is CASSPRILAGTSGGQETQYF.

The DNA for the CDR3 is TGTGCCAGCAGCCAGGATCCGAACACTGAAGCTTTCTTT. This translates into CASSQDPNTEAFF. The chain couples TRBV7-3 to TRBJ1-1; D ambiguous. The CDR3 loop spans 13 amino acids. Trimming took off 5 bases at V and 1 base at J, with 8 bases between the two ends. Germline CDR1 reads SGHTA; CDR2 reads FQGTGA.